This T cell receptor (beta chain) was retrieved from a study of cytomegalovirus exposure and HLA in healthy donors. About the study: In an early release, HLA-typed donors contributed 75 million to 85 million unique TCR sequences. The study's findings and limits: A missense variant in DCLRE1C was later tied to TCR beta V- and J-gene trimming.

This clone was seen a handful of times. Antigen: not known. The primer mix had 60 Vbeta and 13 Jbeta primers. Profiling relied on immunoSEQ multiplex PCR, and the TCRdb table lists in-frame clones only, not all of them. The table has around 110,000 clones, 79% seen once. Germline values: CDR1 SNHLY, CDR2 FYNNEI. This CDR3 contains 16 residues. V dropped 3 bases and J dropped 3; count of bases not matched to a gene: 6. This clonotype was obtained from a man aged 30 to 45 in good health and CMV-seropositive. V and J are TRBV2 and TRBJ2-5, with TRBD2 identical over 11 bases. Material: PBMCs. CDR3 nucleotides: TGTGCCAGCAGTGATTTGCCTAGCGGGGGGAAAGAGACCCAGTACTTC. It yields the protein CASSDLPSGGKETQYF. The full variable domain, its missing parts supplied by reference TRBV2 and TRBJ2-5, is EPEVTQTPSHQVTQMGQEVILRCVPISNHLYFYWYRQILGQKVEFLVSFYNNEISEKSEIFDDQFSVERPDGSNFTLKIRSTKLEDSAMYFCASSDLPSGGKETQYFGPGTRLLVL.